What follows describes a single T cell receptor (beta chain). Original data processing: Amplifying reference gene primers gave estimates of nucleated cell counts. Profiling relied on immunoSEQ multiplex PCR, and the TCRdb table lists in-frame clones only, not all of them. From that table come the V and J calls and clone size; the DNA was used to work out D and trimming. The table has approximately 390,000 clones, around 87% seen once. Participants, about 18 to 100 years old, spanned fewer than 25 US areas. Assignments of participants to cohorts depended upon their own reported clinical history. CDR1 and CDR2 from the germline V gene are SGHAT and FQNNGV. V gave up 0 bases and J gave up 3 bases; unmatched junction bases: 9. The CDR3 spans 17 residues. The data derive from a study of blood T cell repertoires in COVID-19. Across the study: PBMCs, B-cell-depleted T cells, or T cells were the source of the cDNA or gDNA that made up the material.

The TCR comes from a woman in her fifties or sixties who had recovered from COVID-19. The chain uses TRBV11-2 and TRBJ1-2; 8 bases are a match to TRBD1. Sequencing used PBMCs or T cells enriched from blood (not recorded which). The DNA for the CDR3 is TGTGCCAGCAGCTTAGATCCTCTCGGACAGGGAGACTATGGCTACACCTTC. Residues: CASSLDPLGQGDYGYTF.